The rows below give T cell receptor beta chains drawn from one sample of a study of tumor-infiltrating lymphocytes in primary liver carcinoma. TCRdb itself ran the multiplex PCR reads through MiXCR, one entry per CDR3 protein. Here the sample spans about 310,000 distinct CDR3 sequences, almost 60% being singletons. The sequenced sample consisted of peripheral blood. Every receptor here comes from a woman in her twenties or thirties with primary liver carcinoma and hepatitis B virus infection. Both conserved end residues are part of each CDR3. A D gene is named only where the DNA matches it firmly. Where a row states a size, it is once, few, many or the class of an expanded clone; other rows omit it.

v_gene,j_gene,abundance,d_gene,CDR3aa,CDR3nt
TRBV4-3,TRBJ1-6,few,.,CASSQEPHGRSYSPLHF,TGCGCCAGCAGCCAAGAACCTCACGGACGTAGCTATTCACCCCTCCACTTT
TRBV6-6,TRBJ2-2,few,.,CASSPHRGTFNTGELFF,TGTGCCAGCAGCCCTCATCGCGGGACTTTTAACACCGGGGAGCTGTTTTTT
TRBV6-2/TRBV6-3,TRBJ2-1,.,.,CASSSISAGGSYNEQFF,TGTGCCAGCAGTTCAATAAGCGCTGGGGGCTCCTACAATGAGCAGTTCTTC
TRBV6-2/TRBV6-3,TRBJ1-1,many,.,CASSSTSQGLGSRAFF,TGTGCCAGCAGTTCAACCTCACAGGGTCTAGGATCGAGGGCTTTCTTT
TRBV6-1,TRBJ2-1,many,.,CASSALRGGSYNEQFF,TGTGCCAGCAGTGCCCTCAGAGGGGGTTCCTACAATGAGCAGTTCTTC
TRBV12-3/TRBV12-4,TRBJ2-3,.,.,CASSPPGPKEPDTQYF,TGTGCCAGCAGTCCCCCAGGGCCGAAGGAGCCAGATACGCAGTATTTT
TRBV11-2,TRBJ1-4,many,.,CASSLRQDEKLFF,TGTGCCAGCAGCTTGAGACAGGATGAAAAACTGTTTTTT
TRBV10-1,TRBJ2-1,.,TRBD2,CASSDGRLATYNEQSF,TGCGCCAGCAGTGACGGAAGACTAGCGACCTACAATGAGCAGTCCTTC
TRBV24-1,TRBJ1-1,.,TRBD1,CATNPTGGGWTETFF,TGTGCTACCAATCCCACAGGGGGTGGGTGGACTGAAACTTTCTTT
TRBV12-3/TRBV12-4,TRBJ1-1,.,.,CASSPRATNTEAFF,TGTGCCAGCAGTCCACGGGCCACGAACACTGAAGCTTTCTTT
TRBV20-1,TRBJ2-7,.,.,CSAGRFGRGQSSYEQYF,TGCAGTGCGGGGAGATTTGGGCGGGGTCAAAGCTCCTACGAGCAGTACTTC
TRBV29-1,TRBJ1-3,.,.,CSLGKGSGNTIYF,TGCAGCCTTGGAAAGGGCTCTGGAAACACCATATATTTT
TRBV10-3,TRBJ2-7,few,TRBD1,CAISELGQGKPNEQYF,TGTGCCATCAGTGAGTTGGGACAGGGAAAACCCAACGAGCAGTACTTC
TRBV11-2,TRBJ1-5,.,.,CASSLDGIPTDTQHF,TGCGCCAGCAGCTTAGATGGCATTCCCACAGATACGCAGCATTTT
TRBV7-8,TRBJ2-7,few,.,CASSTREPRGYEQYF,TGTGCCAGCAGCACCCGGGAGCCGCGGGGCTACGAGCAGTACTTC
TRBV29-1,TRBJ1-2,many,TRBD1,CSTGTGANYGYTF,TGCAGCACAGGGACAGGGGCTAACTATGGCTACACCTTC
TRBV5-6,TRBJ1-4,few,TRBD1,CASSPGQTGEKLFF,TGTGCCAGCAGCCCGGGACAGACGGGCGAAAAACTGTTTTTT
TRBV11-2,TRBJ1-1,many,.,CASSFDGTDSLYSEAFF,TGTGCCAGCAGCTTTGACGGGACGGACTCTCTTTATTCCGAAGCTTTCTTT
TRBV11-3,TRBJ2-3,once,.,CTSSPVTERTQCF,TGTACCAGCAGCCCGGTGACGGAACGCACGCAGTGTTTT
TRBV28,TRBJ1-2,once,.,CVSTPPGDVKGYTF,TGTGTCAGCACCCCCCCCGGGGACGTAAAAGGCTACACCTTC
TRBV10-3,TRBJ2-5,.,.,CTVSLGAGETQYF,TGTACCGTCAGTCTGGGGGCCGGGGAGACCCAGTACTTC
TRBV4-1,TRBJ2-7,.,.,CASSQHGLAPGEQYF,TGCGCCAGCAGCCAACATGGGCTAGCTCCTGGCGAGCAGTACTTC
TRBV24-1,TRBJ2-3,.,TRBD2,CATSESSGRALMGTDTQYF,TGTGCCACCAGTGAATCTAGCGGGAGGGCCCTAATGGGAACAGATACGCAGTATTTT
TRBV6-5,TRBJ2-2,.,.,CARSQSPGEPFF,TGTGCCAGAAGTCAATCCCCCGGGGAGCCGTTTTTT
TRBV6-1,TRBJ2-2,.,.,CASSLGRRNTGELFF,TGTGCCAGCTCACTGGGACGGCGGAACACCGGGGAGCTGTTTTTT
TRBV11-3,TRBJ1-2,.,TRBD1,CVSSRGSNYGYTF,TGTGTCAGCAGCAGGGGGAGTAATTATGGCTACACCTTC
TRBV6-2/TRBV6-3,TRBJ2-1,few,.,CASSYFTNEQFF,TGTGCCAGCAGTTACTTTACCAATGAGCAGTTCTTC
TRBV12-3/TRBV12-4,TRBJ2-5,.,TRBD2,CASSLRLAASKSETQYF,TGTGCCAGCAGTTTACGGCTAGCGGCATCTAAGAGTGAGACCCAGTACTTC
TRBV10-3,TRBJ2-2,once,TRBD1,CAIGRQGNARELFF,TGTGCCATCGGTAGACAGGGGAACGCCAGGGAGCTGTTTTTT
TRBV30,TRBJ2-7,.,.,CAWSLYGEQYF,TGTGCCTGGAGCCTTTACGGCGAACAGTACTTC
TRBV6-1,TRBJ2-7,few,.,CASSLLGLTLYEQYF,TGTGCCAGCAGCCTATTGGGTCTTACCCTTTACGAGCAGTACTTC
TRBV5-1,TRBJ1-1,.,.,CASSLSGINTEAFF,TGCGCCAGCAGCCTTTCAGGGATTAACACTGAAGCTTTCTTT
TRBV11-2,TRBJ1-1,.,.,CVSMTVSGARNTEAVF,TGTGTCAGCATGACCGTCTCGGGGGCGCGGAACACTGAAGCTGTCTTT
TRBV5-6,TRBJ2-4,.,TRBD2,CASSLTGGPLAKNIQYF,TGTGCCAGCAGCTTGACGGGAGGGCCGCTAGCCAAAAACATTCAGTACTTC
TRBV10-3,TRBJ2-1,.,TRBD2,CAISQPGTSQPNEQFF,TGTGCCATCAGTCAACCCGGGACTAGTCAGCCCAATGAGCAGTTCTTC
TRBV14,TRBJ2-7,.,.,CASSQDRLAYEQYF,TGTGCCAGCAGCCAAGACAGGCTAGCGTACGAGCAGTACTTC
TRBV11-3,TRBJ1-1,many,.,CASSLDGPNTEAFF,TGTGCCAGCAGCCTGGACGGCCCGAACACTGAAGCTTTCTTT
TRBV7-9,TRBJ2-7,few,.,CASSSRGGTYEQYF,TGTGCCAGCAGCTCTCGGGGCGGAACCTACGAGCAGTACTTC
TRBV6-1,TRBJ2-3,.,TRBD1,CASTLTGTDTQYF,TGTGCCAGCACGCTGACAGGGACAGATACGCAGTATTTT
TRBV7-9,TRBJ1-1,once,TRBD1,CASTRTGRGTEAFF,TGTGCCAGCACGCGGACAGGCAGGGGCACTGAAGCTTTCTTT
TRBV6-1,TRBJ2-1,many,.,CASSEGLRNHNEQFF,TGTGCCAGCAGTGAAGGTCTGCGGAACCACAATGAGCAGTTCTTC
TRBV29-1,TRBJ2-5,many,.,CSVEEGSFQETQYF,TGCAGCGTTGAAGAGGGCAGCTTCCAAGAGACCCAGTACTTC
TRBV4-1,TRBJ2-2,.,.,CASSSLLTPGDLFF,TGCGCCAGCAGCTCCTTACTAACACCCGGGGACCTGTTTTTT
TRBV12-3/TRBV12-4,TRBJ2-3,many,TRBD1,CASSLGDRPTDTQYF,TGTGCCAGCAGTTTAGGGGACAGGCCCACAGATACGCAGTATTTT
TRBV4-1,TRBJ2-1,.,.,CASSQGLARSYNEQFF,TGCGCCAGCAGCCAAGGTTTAGCGCGCTCCTACAATGAGCAGTTCTTC
TRBV5-6,TRBJ2-2,few,.,CASSPTRSGELFF,TGTGCCAGCAGCCCTACTAGATCCGGGGAGCTGTTTTTT
TRBV4-2,TRBJ1-1,.,.,CASSQEGTTMYTEAFF,TGTGCCAGCAGCCAGGAAGGGACAACCATGTACACTGAAGCTTTCTTT
TRBV29-1,TRBJ2-7,once,.,CSVGLGTEGTYEQYF,TGCAGCGTTGGCCTAGGGACGGAAGGAACCTACGAGCAGTACTTC